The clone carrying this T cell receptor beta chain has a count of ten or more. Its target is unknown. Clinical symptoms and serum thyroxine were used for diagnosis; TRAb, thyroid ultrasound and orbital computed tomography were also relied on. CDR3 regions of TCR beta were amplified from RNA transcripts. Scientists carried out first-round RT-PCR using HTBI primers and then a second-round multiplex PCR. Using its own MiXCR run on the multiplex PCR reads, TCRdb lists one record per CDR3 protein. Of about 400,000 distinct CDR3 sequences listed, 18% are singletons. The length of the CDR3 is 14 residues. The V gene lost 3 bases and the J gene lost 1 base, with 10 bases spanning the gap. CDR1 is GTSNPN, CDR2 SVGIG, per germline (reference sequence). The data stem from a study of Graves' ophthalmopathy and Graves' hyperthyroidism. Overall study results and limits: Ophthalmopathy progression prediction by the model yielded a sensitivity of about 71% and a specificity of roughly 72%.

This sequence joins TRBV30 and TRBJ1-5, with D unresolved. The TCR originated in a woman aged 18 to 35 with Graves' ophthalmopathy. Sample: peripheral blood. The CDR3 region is CAWSADRSNQPQHF. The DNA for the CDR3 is TGTGCCTGGAGCGCGGACCGAAGCAATCAGCCCCAGCATTTT.